The 10 T cell receptor beta chains listed next were all sequenced from one sample in a study of OX40 agonist ivuxolimab in advanced cancers. The library came from the immunoSEQ multiplex PCR assay. TCRdb took over this immuneACCESS table, retaining in-frame rearrangements with V and J assigned. Such tables are incomplete; in checked studies, under half of the missing clones stem from an unresolved V gene, and the remainder is unexplained. This sample holds tens of thousands of clones; roughly 84% were observed only once. In total, the top ten clones hold 17% of the sample. The sequencing here drew on CD4+ or CD8+ T cells sorted from blood, taken in a trial of the OX40 agonist ivuxolimab. These receptors were collected from an adult with an advanced solid tumor such as melanoma, head and neck, liver or kidney cancer.

The chain has TRBV28 and TRBJ2-7; D possibly matches TRBD1 or TRBD2 (5 bases each). Trimming shortened V by 5 bases and J by 0 bases, and 20 bases separated the two germline ends. This CDR3 has 17 amino acids. The germline V gene encodes CDR1 MDHEN and CDR2 SYDVKM. Written as DNA, the CDR3 is TGTGCCAGCAGTCCCAGGACCGGGACGGATAGCTCCTACGAGCAGTACTTC. Translating gives CASSPRTGTDSSYEQYF.

Regarding this clone: A read error may account for a junction end that differs from germline. The V call is TRBV10-3, the J call TRBJ2-3; either TRBD1 or TRBD2 may supply D (5 bases each). CDR3 length: 11 residues. The germline gives CDR1 ENHRY, CDR2 SYGVKD. CDR3 nucleotide sequence: TGCGCCCGGGACCCCCCAGATACGCAGTATTTT. This translates into CARDPPDTQYF.

The chain links TRBV7-6 to TRBJ2-1, with D perhaps TRBD2 (6 bases). The germline gives CDR1 SGHVS, CDR2 FNYEAQ. This CDR3 region has 15 residues. V was clipped by 2 bases and J by 3 bases, with 11 bases between them. The CDR3: CASSLPTGDYNEQFF. The CDR3 DNA reads TGTGCCAGCAGCTTACCCACGGGAGACTACAATGAGCAGTTCTTC.

J is TRBJ1-5 and V is TRBV19; TRBD1 might be the D (6 bases). V was cut by 3 bases and J by 0 bases, with 15 bases left in between. The germline gives CDR1 LNHDA, CDR2 SQIVND (reference sequence). The CDR3 loop spans 17 amino acids. CDR3 nucleotide sequence: TGTGCCAGTAGTATCCAAGTCACAGGGCTTAGCAATCAGCCCCAGCATTTT. Translated, it gives CASSIQVTGLSNQPQHF.

The V and J genes are TRBV4-1 and TRBJ2-1, with TRBD2 identical over 10 bases. This CDR3 comprises 16 residues. V was clipped by 0 bases and J by 14 bases; unmatched bases: 13. The germline CDR1 and CDR2 sequences are MGHRA and YSYEKL. The CDR3 region is CASSQEGTSATPGEFF. The CDR3 nucleotides read TGCGCCAGCAGCCAAGAGGGGACTAGCGCAACTCCAGGAGAGTTCTTC.

Of note for this clone: In the same sample, other DNA sequences code for this CDR3. The rearrangement links TRBV9 to TRBJ1-2, with D unclear. The germline V gene has CDR1 SGDLS and CDR2 YYNGEE. V lost 0 bases and J lost 5, with 11 bases in between. The CDR3 is 14 amino acids. CDR3 loop: CASSVGGSGYGYTF. CDR3 coding DNA: TGTGCCAGCAGCGTAGGTGGTTCTGGGTATGGCTACACCTTC.

This chain joins TRBV9 and TRBJ2-1; maybe TRBD1 (6 bases). The CDR3 consists of 15 residues. The V end lost 4 bases, the J end lost 2 bases, and 13 bases lay between the germline ends. CDR1 and CDR2 from the germline V gene are SGDLS and YYNGEE. CDR3 protein: CASSQIGQTYNEQFF. CDR3 sequence (DNA): TGTGCCAGCAGCCAAATAGGACAGACCTACAATGAGCAGTTCTTC.

V gene TRBV11-2 combines with J gene TRBJ2-1, with no clear D. From germline, CDR1 is SGHAT and CDR2 FQNNGV. The V end lost 5 bases, the J end lost 8 bases, and 7 bases lay between the germline ends. The CDR3 is 11 amino acids. The CDR3 coding sequence is TGTGCCAGCAGCCCCCTCTATGAGCAGTTCTTC. Residues: CASSPLYEQFF.

This clone was counted a single time. This rearrangement joins TRBV21-1 to TRBJ2-5; the table assigns TRBD2, which was not confirmed against the DNA. The J call is uncertain, as TRBJ2-7 better fits the DNA end. TRBV21-1 is reported as a pseudogene. The CDR3 runs to 15 residues. CDR3 nucleotide sequence: TGTGCCAGCAGCAAAGCGGGGACTAGCGACTACGAGCAGTACTTC. It specifies CASSKAGTSDYEQYF.

This clone occurred once. CDR3 sequence: CASSLDGQGARANYGYTF. The CDR3, as DNA: TGCGCCAGCAGCTTGGATGGACAGGGGGCCCGAGCTAACTATGGCTACACCTTC. The genes are TRBV5-1 and TRBJ1-2; 11 bases fit TRBD1. Looked up from germline, CDR1 is SGHRS and CDR2 is YFSETQ. The CDR3 consists of 18 residues. The J segment lost 0 bases and the V segment lost 0 bases, leaving 7 bases of the junction unmatched.